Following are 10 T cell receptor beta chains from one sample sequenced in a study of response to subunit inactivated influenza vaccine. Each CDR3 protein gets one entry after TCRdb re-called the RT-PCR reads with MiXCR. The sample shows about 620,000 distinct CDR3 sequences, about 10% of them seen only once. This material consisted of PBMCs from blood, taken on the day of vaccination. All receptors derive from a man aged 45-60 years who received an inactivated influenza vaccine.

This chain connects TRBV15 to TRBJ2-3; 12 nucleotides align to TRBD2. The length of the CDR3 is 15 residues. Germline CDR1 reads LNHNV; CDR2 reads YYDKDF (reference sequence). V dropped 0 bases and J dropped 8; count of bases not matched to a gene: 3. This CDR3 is CATSRERTSGATQYF. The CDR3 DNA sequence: TGTGCCACCAGCAGAGAAAGGACTAGCGGGGCTACGCAGTATTTT.

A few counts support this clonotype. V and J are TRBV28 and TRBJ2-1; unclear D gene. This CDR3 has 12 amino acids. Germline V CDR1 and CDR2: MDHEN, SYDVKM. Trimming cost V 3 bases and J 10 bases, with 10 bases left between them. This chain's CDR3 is CASSFPGREQFF. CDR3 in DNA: TGTGCCAGCAGTTTCCCGGGTCGGGAGCAGTTCTTC. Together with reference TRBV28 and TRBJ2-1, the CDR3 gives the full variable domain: DVKVTQSSRYLVKRTGEKVFLECVQDMDHENMFWYRQDPGLGLRLIYFSYDVKMKEKGDIPEGYSVSREKKERFSLILESASTNQTSMYLCASSFPGREQFFGPGTRLTVL.

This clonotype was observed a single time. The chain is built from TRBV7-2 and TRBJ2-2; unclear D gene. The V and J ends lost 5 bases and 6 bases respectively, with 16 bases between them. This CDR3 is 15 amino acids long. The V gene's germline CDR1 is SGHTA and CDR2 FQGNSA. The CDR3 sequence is CASSTAGRRSGELFF. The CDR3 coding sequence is TGTGCCAGCAGCACGGCCGGACGGCGCTCCGGGGAGCTGTTTTTT.

Here the CDR3 reads CASSSATGTGSVLTF. DNA of the CDR3: TGTGCCAGCAGTTCTGCAACCGGGACAGGGTCCGTCCTGACTTTC. This chain joins TRBV6-5 and TRBJ2-6, with TRBD1 matching 9 bases. The CDR3 loop spans 15 amino acids. From germline, CDR1 is MNHEY and CDR2 SVGAGI. J was trimmed by 12 bases and V by 4 bases; bases with no gene match: 10.

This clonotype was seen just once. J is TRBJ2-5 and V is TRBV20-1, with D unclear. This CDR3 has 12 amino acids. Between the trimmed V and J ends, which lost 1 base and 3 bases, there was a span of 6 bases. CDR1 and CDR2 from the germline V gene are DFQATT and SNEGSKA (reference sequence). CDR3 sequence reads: CSARGGKETQYF. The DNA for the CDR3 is TGCAGTGCTAGAGGGGGAAAAGAGACCCAGTACTTC.

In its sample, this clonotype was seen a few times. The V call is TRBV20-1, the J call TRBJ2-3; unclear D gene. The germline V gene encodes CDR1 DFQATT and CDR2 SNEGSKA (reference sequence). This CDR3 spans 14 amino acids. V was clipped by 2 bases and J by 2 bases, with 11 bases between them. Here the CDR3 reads CSARSREYTDTQYF. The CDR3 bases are TGCAGTGCTAGATCCAGAGAGTACACAGATACGCAGTATTTT.

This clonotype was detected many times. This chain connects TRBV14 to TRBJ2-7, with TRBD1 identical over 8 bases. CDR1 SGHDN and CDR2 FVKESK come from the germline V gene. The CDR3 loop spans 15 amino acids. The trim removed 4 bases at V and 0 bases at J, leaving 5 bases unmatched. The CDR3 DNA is TGTGCCAGCAGCCGGACAGGGACTCCCTCCTACGAGCAGTACTTC. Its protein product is CASSRTGTPSYEQYF.

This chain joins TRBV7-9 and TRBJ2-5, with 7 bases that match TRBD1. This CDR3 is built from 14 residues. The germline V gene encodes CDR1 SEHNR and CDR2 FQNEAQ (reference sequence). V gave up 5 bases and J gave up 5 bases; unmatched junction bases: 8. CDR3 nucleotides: TGTGCCAGCAGCAGAACACAGGGGTTCGAGACCCAGTACTTC. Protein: CASSRTQGFETQYF.

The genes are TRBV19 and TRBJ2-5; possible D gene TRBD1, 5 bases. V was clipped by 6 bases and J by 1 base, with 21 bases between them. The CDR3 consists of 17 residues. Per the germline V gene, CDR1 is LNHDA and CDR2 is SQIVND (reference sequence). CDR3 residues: CASSHLPQTVSQETQYF. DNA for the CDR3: TGTGCCAGTAGCCATCTACCGCAGACAGTCTCCCAAGAGACCCAGTACTTC. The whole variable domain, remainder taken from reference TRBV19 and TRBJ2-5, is DGGITQSPKYLFRKEGQNVTLSCEQNLNHDAMYWYRQDPGQGLRLIYYSQIVNDFQKGDIAEGYSVSREKKESFPLTVTSAQKNPTAFYLCASSHLPQTVSQETQYFGPGTRLLVL.

This CDR3 is CASRGNKAQYF. CDR3 nucleotide sequence: TGTGCCAGCAGGGGGAATAAGGCCCAGTACTTC. The V and J genes are TRBV5-8 and TRBJ2-5, with D unclear. Trimming stripped 5 bases from V and 9 bases from J, with 11 bases between. CDR3 size: 11 residues. From germline, CDR1 is SGHTS and CDR2 YDEGEE.